The 32 T cell receptor beta chains listed next were all sequenced from one sample in a study of response to subunit inactivated influenza vaccine (dated by TCRdb to the late 2010s). The library was made by RT-PCR. The sequencing machine was an Illumina HiSeq 2500. Using fastp trimming at Q25 and MiXCR clonotype assembly, TCRdb reanalyzed the public sequencing data and kept in-frame beta chains. Every CDR3 protein is listed once, alongside the most common genes and DNA of its rows. The sample table shows hundreds of thousands of distinct CDR3 sequences, and 12% to 15% are seen once. 6.5% to 8% of the sample is in the top ten clones. Sequenced material: PBMCs from blood, taken 14 to 15 days before vaccination. Receptors were obtained from a man aged 50-59 years who received an inactivated influenza vaccine. Donor details come from another sample of the same person, matched by shared clones.

V is TRBV27 and J is TRBJ2-1; 10 bases match TRBD2. The trim removed 2 bases at V and 6 bases at J, leaving 4 bases unmatched. The CDR3 loop spans 15 amino acids. Germline CDR1 is MNHEY and CDR2 is SMNVEV (reference sequence). The CDR3: CASSLGAGGINEQFF. CDR3 nucleotide sequence: TGTGCCAGCAGTTTAGGAGCGGGAGGGATCAATGAGCAGTTCTTC.

This clonotype appeared a few times. The V call is TRBV5-6, the J call TRBJ2-3, with TRBD2 identical over 9 bases. CDR1 is SGHDT and CDR2 is YYEEEE in the germline V gene. The trim removed 2 bases at V and 4 bases at J, leaving 5 bases unmatched. There are 15 residues in the CDR3. CDR3 coding DNA: TGTGCCAGCAGCTTAGGTAGCGGGAGCGCAGATACGCAGTATTTT. This encodes CASSLGSGSADTQYF.

This clonotype was counted many times. This chain connects TRBV12-3 or TRBV12-4 to TRBJ1-5, with D possibly being TRBD1 (5 bases). With 6 bases removed from V and 0 bases from J, the gap between germline ends came to 9 bases. The CDR3 length is 14 residues. In nucleotides, the CDR3 is TGTGCCAGCAGACCCGGGGGTAGCAATCAGCCCCAGCATTTT. Residues: CASRPGGSNQPQHF.

This clonotype was seen many times. The genes are TRBV12-3 or TRBV12-4 and TRBJ1-2, with TRBD1 matching 10 bases. V shed 5 bases and J 6 bases; nucleotides not matched to a gene: 9. The CDR3 has 15 amino acids. CDR3 bases: TGTGCCAGCAGTCCCTCGCCCGGGACAGGGGATGGCTACACCTTC. This gives the protein CASSPSPGTGDGYTF.

There are a few counts of this clonotype. The CDR3 sequence is CASSSLSNQPQHF. CDR3 DNA: TGTGCCAGCAGTTCCCTTAGCAATCAGCCCCAGCATTTT. This chain uses TRBV6-5 with TRBJ1-5; D unresolved. This CDR3 has 13 residues. Germline-derived CDR1 and CDR2 are MNHEY and SVGAGI. V was shortened by 4 bases and J by 0 bases, with 4 bases between the two germline ends.

In this sample, this clonotype turned up many times. This rearrangement joins TRBV9 to TRBJ2-7; 12 nucleotides line up with TRBD2. The CDR3 has 14 residues. V shed 3 bases, J shed 2 bases, and the junction held 0 bases outside the gene matches. Germline V gives CDR1 SGDLS, CDR2 YYNGEE. CDR3 region: CASSGTSGTYEQYF. The DNA of the CDR3 is TGTGCCAGCAGCGGGACTAGCGGGACCTACGAGCAGTACTTC.

This clonotype was counted between two and nine times. The chain carries TRBV12-3 or TRBV12-4 and TRBJ1-3; 7 bases match TRBD1. This CDR3 is built from 13 residues. After removal of 6 bases from V and 5 bases from J, the junction contained 4 bases not matched to a gene. CDR3 DNA sequence: TGTGCCAGCAGGGAGACAGGGAGAAACACCATATATTTT. Translated, it gives CASRETGRNTIYF.

This clonotype appeared a few times. The chain joins TRBV3-1 to TRBJ2-1; 13 bases agree with TRBD2. CDR3 length: 18 amino acids. V was pared by 4 bases and J by 0 bases, with 6 bases of the junction left unmatched. Germline V lookup: CDR1 LGHDT, CDR2 YNNKEL (reference sequence). The CDR3 protein is CASSPGLAGVHSYNEQFF. The CDR3 DNA reads TGTGCCAGCAGCCCCGGACTAGCGGGAGTTCACTCCTACAATGAGCAGTTCTTC.

The V and J genes are TRBV9 and TRBJ2-3; D remains ambiguous. V was shortened by 5 bases and J by 1 base, with 8 bases between the two germline ends. The CDR3 has 13 amino acids. The V gene's germline CDR1 is SGDLS and CDR2 YYNGEE. CDR3 DNA sequence: TGTGCCAGCAGGTTAGAAGGCACAGATACGCAGTATTTT. This sequence encodes CASRLEGTDTQYF.

This clonotype showed up many times. The chain couples TRBV20-1 to TRBJ1-2; no clear D gene. Germline V gene lookup returns CDR1 DFQATT and CDR2 SNEGSKA (reference sequence). This CDR3 has 15 amino acids. The V gene lost 2 bases and the J gene lost 8 bases, with 21 bases spanning the gap. The DNA of the CDR3 is TGCAGTGCTAGAACCGGGCCAGTAGCGCTACGGGGCTACACCTTC. Its translation: CSARTGPVALRGYTF.

This clonotype was seen a handful of times. V and J are TRBV7-2 and TRBJ2-1; weak D call: TRBD2 (6 bases). The length of the CDR3 is 15 residues. The germline CDR1 and CDR2 sequences are SGHTA and FQGNSA. Trimming left V 5 bases short and J 9 bases short, with 20 bases between. The CDR3, as DNA: TGTGCCAGCAGCCTCGCCCCCGGGAGAACCGGTGAGCAGTTCTTC. It yields the protein CASSLAPGRTGEQFF.

The chain joins TRBV4-3 to TRBJ1-1; perhaps TRBD1 as D (6 bases). The CDR3 consists of 18 residues. Trimming took 0 bases from V and 4 from J, leaving 21 bases between them. Germline V gene data show CDR1 as LGHNA and CDR2 as YSLEER. DNA for the CDR3: TGCGCCAGCAGCCAAGATATGACAGGAGAATGGTGGTTCACTGAAGCTTTCTTT. As protein: CASSQDMTGEWWFTEAFF.

This clonotype occurred a few times. This chain joins TRBV27 and TRBJ2-3; TRBD1 matches 7 bases. Trimming removed 5 bases from V and 6 bases from J; junction bases left unmatched: 8. The CDR3 spans 14 residues. Germline lookup yields CDR1 MNHEY and CDR2 SMNVEV (reference sequence). The CDR3 protein is CASSLTGVWDTQYF. The CDR3 DNA reads TGTGCCAGCAGTCTAACAGGGGTTTGGGATACGCAGTATTTT.

This clonotype was seen many times. The chain is built from TRBV29-1 and TRBJ2-7, with D perhaps TRBD1 or TRBD2 (5 bases each). V was trimmed by 1 base and J by 4 bases, leaving 11 bases between them. The CDR3 contains 13 residues. The germline CDR1 and CDR2 sequences are SQVTM and ANQGSEA. The CDR3 DNA sequence: TGCAGCGTTGAAGTGAGGGGTCGGTACGAGCAGTACTTC. This gives the protein CSVEVRGRYEQYF.

Ten or more counts support this clonotype. CDR3 DNA sequence: TGTGCCAGCAGCCGGGGGCGCCAAGAGACCCAGTACTTC. Protein: CASSRGRQETQYF. V gene TRBV7-2 combines with J gene TRBJ2-5; D could derive from TRBD1 or TRBD2 (6 bases each). Germline values: CDR1 SGHTA, CDR2 FQGNSA. CDR3 length equals 13 residues. The V end was cut by 5 bases, the J end by 1 base, with 8 bases between.

CDR3 nucleotide sequence: TGTGCCAGCAGCCAAGAGCTAGCGGGGGGGCAAAATGAGCAGTTCTTC. It codes for CASSQELAGGQNEQFF. V usage is TRBV3-1 and J usage is TRBJ2-1; 12 positions agree with TRBD2. V shed 0 bases, J shed 7 bases, and the junction held 4 bases outside the gene matches. Germline CDR1 is LGHDT and CDR2 is YNNKEL (reference sequence). The CDR3 totals 16 residues.

V is TRBV7-6 and J is TRBJ2-5; D tentatively reads TRBD1 or TRBD2 (5 bases each). Deletions cut 5 bases from V and 0 bases from J, with 10 bases between. The V gene's germline CDR1 is SGHVS and CDR2 FNYEAQ. The CDR3 contains 14 residues. CDR3: CASSRGPNQETQYF. Written as DNA, the CDR3 is TGTGCCAGCAGCCGGGGACCAAACCAAGAGACCCAGTACTTC.

This clonotype showed up many times. The chain is built from TRBV7-2 and TRBJ2-2, with D possibly TRBD2 on 6 matching bases. The germline V gene has CDR1 SGHTA and CDR2 FQGNSA. Trimming cost V 4 bases and J 4 bases, with 16 bases left between them. This CDR3 is 16 amino acids long. CDR3 coding DNA: TGTGCCAGCAGCTCCCCCGTGAGGAGGGCCACCGGGGAGCTGTTTTTT. Amino acid sequence: CASSSPVRRATGELFF. Using reference TRBV7-2 and TRBJ2-2 for the parts outside the CDR3, the full variable domain is GAGVSQSPSNKVTEKGKDVELRCDPISGHTALYWYRQSLGQGLEFLIYFQGNSAPDKSGLPSDRFSAERTGGSVSTLTIQRTQQEDSAVYLCASSSPVRRATGELFFGEGSRLTVL.

This clonotype was observed at least ten times. The chain recombines TRBV29-1 with TRBJ2-3, with 9 positions matching TRBD1. The V and J ends lost 8 bases and 2 bases, in that order; junction bases with no gene match: 8. CDR1 is SQVTM, CDR2 ANQGSEA, per germline. This CDR3 is 14 amino acids long. The CDR3 spells CSTRQGGVTDTQYF. The CDR3 DNA follows: TGCAGCACAAGACAGGGGGGCGTCACAGATACGCAGTATTTT.

In its sample, this clonotype was seen many times. The rearrangement uses TRBV12-3 or TRBV12-4 and TRBJ2-1, with 12 bases aligning to TRBD2. Unmatched junction bases numbered 6, after V lost 7 bases and J lost 5 bases. The CDR3 extends over 15 amino acids. The DNA for the CDR3 is TGTGCCAGCAAGATACTAGCGGGAGGAGACAATGAGCAGTTCTTC. Translated, it gives CASKILAGGDNEQFF.

The genes are TRBV20-1 and TRBJ2-3; 7 nucleotides agree with TRBD2. V lost 0 bases, J lost 2 bases, and 8 bases stayed unmatched. CDR1 and CDR2 from the germline V gene are DFQATT and SNEGSKA (reference sequence). The CDR3 consists of 16 residues. CDR3 amino acids: CSARDTERDLTDTQYF. The CDR3 region has the DNA TGCAGTGCTAGAGATACCGAGCGGGACCTCACAGATACGCAGTATTTT.

The V and J genes are TRBV7-8 and TRBJ2-3, with D perhaps TRBD1 (5 bases). V lost 4 bases and J lost 2, with 10 bases in between. In germline, CDR1 is SGHVS, CDR2 FQNEAQ. The length of the CDR3 is 14 residues. The CDR3 coding sequence is TGTGCCAGCAGCTCCAGGACAATCACAGATACGCAGTATTTT. Translated: CASSSRTITDTQYF.

The chain recombines TRBV9 with TRBJ2-3, with TRBD2 matching 16 bases. CDR1 is SGDLS and CDR2 is YYNGEE in the germline V gene. The CDR3 contains 19 residues. The J segment lost 6 bases and the V segment lost 0 bases, leaving 10 bases of the junction unmatched. CDR3 region: CASSVAPGTSGRARDTQYF. Written as DNA, the CDR3 is TGTGCCAGCAGCGTAGCCCCAGGGACTAGCGGGAGGGCCCGCGATACGCAGTATTTT.

The chain is built from TRBV5-1 and TRBJ2-3; no clear D gene. CDR3 length equals 13 residues. V was pared by 3 bases and J by 2 bases, with 7 bases between. CDR1 and CDR2 (germline): SGHRS, YFSETQ. CDR3: CASSSGFTDTQYF. CDR3 DNA: TGCGCCAGCAGCTCCGGCTTCACAGATACGCAGTATTTT. The full variable domain, with the rest looked up from reference TRBV5-1 and TRBJ2-3, is KAGVTQTPRYLIKTRGQQVTLSCSPISGHRSVSWYQQTPGQGLQFLFEYFSETQRNKGNFPGRFSGRQFSNSRSEMNVSTLELGDSALYLCASSSGFTDTQYFGPGTRLTVL.

This chain uses TRBV20-1 with TRBJ2-3, with D unclear. The CDR3 totals 13 residues. Germline V gene sequence: CDR1 DFQATT, CDR2 SNEGSKA (reference sequence). Trimming took off 0 bases at V and 6 bases at J, with 10 bases between the two ends. CDR3 nucleotide sequence: TGCAGTGCTAGAGACATCAATGGGGATACGCAGTATTTT. Amino acid sequence: CSARDINGDTQYF.

The rearrangement joins TRBV6-2 or TRBV6-3 to TRBJ2-7; D may match TRBD1 or TRBD2 (6 bases each). V was clipped by 7 bases and J by 3 bases, with 13 bases between them. The CDR3 spans 13 residues. The germline V gene encodes CDR1 MNHEY and CDR2 SVGEGT. The CDR3 DNA is TGTGCCAGCACGGTCGGGGGCCTCTACGAGCAGTACTTC. Translating gives CASTVGGLYEQYF.

This chain uses TRBV6-1 with TRBJ1-6; 10 bases line up with TRBD1. J was trimmed by 0 bases and V by 6 bases; bases with no gene match: 11. In germline, CDR1 is MNHNS, CDR2 SASEGT. The CDR3 is 19 residues long. The CDR3 region is CASRLWDRGSSSYNSPLHF. CDR3 DNA: TGTGCCAGCAGACTCTGGGACAGGGGCTCTAGCTCCTATAATTCACCCCTCCACTTT.

The chain joins TRBV6-1 to TRBJ2-2; 13 positions match TRBD2. The junction had 11 bases not matched to a gene; V was cut back by 8 bases and J by 5 bases. There are 17 residues in the CDR3. Germline V lookup: CDR1 MNHNS, CDR2 SASEGT. CDR3 nucleotide sequence: TGTGCCAGCGGACGAACTAGCGGGAGGGCCGGAACCGGGGAGCTGTTTTTT. Its translation: CASGRTSGRAGTGELFF.

This clonotype was recorded many times. The chain uses TRBV14 and TRBJ1-2; D remains ambiguous. The CDR3 totals 14 residues. The germline V and J ends were trimmed by 4 bases and 5 bases, with 14 bases remaining between them. Germline V gene sequence: CDR1 SGHDN, CDR2 FVKESK. Here the CDR3 reads CASSRRGGPYGYTF. In nucleotides, the CDR3 is TGTGCCAGCAGCCGCCGAGGAGGGCCGTATGGCTACACCTTC.

The chain has TRBV5-1 and TRBJ2-1, with unresolved D. V was shortened by 1 base and J by 9 bases, with 14 bases between the two germline ends. This CDR3 has 14 amino acids. From germline, CDR1 is SGHRS and CDR2 YFSETQ. The CDR3 sequence is CASSLTSAAGEQFF. CDR3 nucleotides: TGCGCCAGCAGCTTGACTTCGGCCGCCGGTGAGCAGTTCTTC.

The rearrangement uses TRBV25-1 and TRBJ2-7; D may be TRBD1 (6 bases). CDR1 MGHDK and CDR2 SYGVNS come from the germline V gene. This CDR3 has 14 residues. V gave up 8 bases and J gave up 5 bases, with 19 bases separating them. The CDR3 region is CASSYGTRRNEQYF. DNA for the CDR3: TGTGCCAGCTCCTATGGGACACGGAGAAACGAGCAGTACTTC.

This clonotype was seen a few times. The chain joins TRBV5-1 to TRBJ2-7; D is perhaps TRBD1 (6 bases). Trimming took off 4 bases at V and 4 bases at J, with 12 bases between the two ends. The CDR3 has 13 amino acids. Germline V lookup: CDR1 SGHRS, CDR2 YFSETQ. The CDR3, as DNA: TGCGCCAGCAGCAAAGTACAGGGTTACGAGCAGTACTTC. Encoded protein: CASSKVQGYEQYF.